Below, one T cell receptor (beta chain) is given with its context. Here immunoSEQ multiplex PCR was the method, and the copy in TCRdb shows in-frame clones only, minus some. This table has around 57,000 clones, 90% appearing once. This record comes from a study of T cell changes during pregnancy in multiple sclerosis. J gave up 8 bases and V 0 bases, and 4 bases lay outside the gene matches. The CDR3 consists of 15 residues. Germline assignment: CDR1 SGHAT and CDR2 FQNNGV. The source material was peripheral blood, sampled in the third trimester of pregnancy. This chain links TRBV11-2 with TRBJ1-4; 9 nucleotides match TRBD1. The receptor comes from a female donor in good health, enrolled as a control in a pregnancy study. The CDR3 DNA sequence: TGTGCCAGCAGCTTAGATGGGACAGGGAGGGAAAAACTGTTTTTT. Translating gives CASSLDGTGREKLFF.